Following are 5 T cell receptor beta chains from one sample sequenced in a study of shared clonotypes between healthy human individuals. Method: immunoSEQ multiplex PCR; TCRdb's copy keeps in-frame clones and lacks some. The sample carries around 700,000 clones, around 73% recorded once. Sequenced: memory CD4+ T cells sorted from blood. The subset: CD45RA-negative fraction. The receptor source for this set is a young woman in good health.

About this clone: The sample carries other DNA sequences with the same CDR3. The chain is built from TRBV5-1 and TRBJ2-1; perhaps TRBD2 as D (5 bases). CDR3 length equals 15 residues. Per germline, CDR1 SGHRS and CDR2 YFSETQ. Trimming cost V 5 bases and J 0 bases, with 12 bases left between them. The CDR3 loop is CASSFDTSSYNEQFF. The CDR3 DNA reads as TGCGCCAGCAGTTTTGACACTAGCTCCTACAATGAGCAGTTCTTC. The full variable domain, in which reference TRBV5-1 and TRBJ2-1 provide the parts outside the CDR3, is KAGVTQTPRYLIKTRGQQVTLSCSPISGHRSVSWYQQTPGQGLQFLFEYFSETQRNKGNFPGRFSGRQFSNSRSEMNVSTLELGDSALYLCASSFDTSSYNEQFFGPGTRLTVL.

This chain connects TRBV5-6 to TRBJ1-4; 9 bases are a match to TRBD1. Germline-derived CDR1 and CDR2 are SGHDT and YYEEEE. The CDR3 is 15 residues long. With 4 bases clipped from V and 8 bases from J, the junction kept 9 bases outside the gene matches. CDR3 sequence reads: CASSVQGARVEKLFF. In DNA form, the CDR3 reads TGTGCCAGCAGCGTACAGGGGGCACGGGTAGAAAAACTGTTTTTT.

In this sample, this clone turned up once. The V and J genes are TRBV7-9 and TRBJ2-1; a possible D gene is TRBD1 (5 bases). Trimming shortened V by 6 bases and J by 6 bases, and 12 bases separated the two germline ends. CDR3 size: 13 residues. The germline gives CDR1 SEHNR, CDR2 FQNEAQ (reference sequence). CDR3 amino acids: CASRSAGFNEQFF. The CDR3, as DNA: TGTGCCAGCAGGTCTGCAGGGTTCAATGAGCAGTTCTTC.

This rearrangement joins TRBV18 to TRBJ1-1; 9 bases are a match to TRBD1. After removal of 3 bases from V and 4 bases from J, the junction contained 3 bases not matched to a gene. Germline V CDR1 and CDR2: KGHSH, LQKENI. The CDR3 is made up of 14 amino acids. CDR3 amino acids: CASSPTGGSTEAFF. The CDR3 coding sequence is TGTGCCAGCTCACCGACAGGGGGAAGCACTGAAGCTTTCTTT.

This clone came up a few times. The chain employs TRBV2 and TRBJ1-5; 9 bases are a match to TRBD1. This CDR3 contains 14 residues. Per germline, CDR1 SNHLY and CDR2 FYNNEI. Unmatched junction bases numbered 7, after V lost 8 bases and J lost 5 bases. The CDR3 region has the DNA TGTGCCAGCCTCCCGACAGGGGGGGATCAGCCCCAGCATTTT. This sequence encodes CASLPTGGDQPQHF.